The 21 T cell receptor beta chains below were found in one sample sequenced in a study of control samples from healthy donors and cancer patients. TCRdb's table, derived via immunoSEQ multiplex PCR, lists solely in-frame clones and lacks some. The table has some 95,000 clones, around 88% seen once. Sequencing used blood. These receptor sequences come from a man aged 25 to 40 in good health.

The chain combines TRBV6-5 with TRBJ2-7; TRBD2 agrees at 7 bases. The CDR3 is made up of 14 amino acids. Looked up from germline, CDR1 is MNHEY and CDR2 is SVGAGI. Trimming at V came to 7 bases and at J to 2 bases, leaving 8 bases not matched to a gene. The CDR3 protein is CASTGREFAYEQYF. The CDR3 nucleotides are TGTGCCAGCACTGGGCGGGAGTTCGCCTACGAGCAGTACTTC.

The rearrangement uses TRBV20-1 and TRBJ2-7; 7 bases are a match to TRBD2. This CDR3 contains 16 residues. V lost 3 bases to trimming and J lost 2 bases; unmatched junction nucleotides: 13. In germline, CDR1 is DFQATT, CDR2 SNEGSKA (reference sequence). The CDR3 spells CSASGRVAGAPYEQYF. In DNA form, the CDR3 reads TGCAGTGCTAGTGGTCGGGTGGCGGGAGCCCCCTACGAGCAGTACTTC.

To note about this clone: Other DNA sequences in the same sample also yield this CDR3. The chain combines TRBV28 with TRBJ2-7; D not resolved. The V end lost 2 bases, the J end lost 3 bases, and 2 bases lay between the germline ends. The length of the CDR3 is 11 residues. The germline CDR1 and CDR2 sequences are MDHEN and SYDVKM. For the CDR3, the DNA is TGTGCCAGCAGTTTACGCTACGAGCAGTACTTC. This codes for CASSLRYEQYF.

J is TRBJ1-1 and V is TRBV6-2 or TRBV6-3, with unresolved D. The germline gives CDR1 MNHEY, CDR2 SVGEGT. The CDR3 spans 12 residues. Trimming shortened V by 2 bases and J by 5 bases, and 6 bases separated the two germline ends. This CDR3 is CASSYGETEAFF. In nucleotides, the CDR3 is TGTGCCAGCAGTTACGGGGAAACTGAAGCTTTCTTT.

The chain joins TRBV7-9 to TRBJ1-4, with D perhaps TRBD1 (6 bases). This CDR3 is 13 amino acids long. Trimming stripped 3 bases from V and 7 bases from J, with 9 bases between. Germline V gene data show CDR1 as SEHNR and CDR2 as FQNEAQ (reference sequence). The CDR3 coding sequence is TGTGCCAGCAGCTTGGGGGCGGCTGAAAAACTGTTTTTT. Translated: CASSLGAAEKLFF.

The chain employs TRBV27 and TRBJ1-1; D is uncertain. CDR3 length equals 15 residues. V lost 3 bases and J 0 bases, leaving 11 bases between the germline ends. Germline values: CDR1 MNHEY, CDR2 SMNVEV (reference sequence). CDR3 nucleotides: TGTGCCAGCAGTTTTGGCAGCGAAGTGAACACTGAAGCTTTCTTT. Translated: CASSFGSEVNTEAFF.

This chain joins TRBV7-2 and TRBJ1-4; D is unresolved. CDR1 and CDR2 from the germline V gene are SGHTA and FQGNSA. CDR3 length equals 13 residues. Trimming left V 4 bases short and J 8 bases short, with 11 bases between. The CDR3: CASSSFRGEKLFF. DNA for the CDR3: TGTGCCAGCAGCTCCTTCCGAGGGGAAAAACTGTTTTTT.

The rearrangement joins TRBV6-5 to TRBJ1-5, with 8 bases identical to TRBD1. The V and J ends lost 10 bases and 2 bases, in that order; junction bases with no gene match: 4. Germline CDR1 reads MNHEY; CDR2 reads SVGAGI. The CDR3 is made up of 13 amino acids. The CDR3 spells CATDRGGNQPQHF. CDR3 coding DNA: TGTGCCACCGACAGGGGTGGCAATCAGCCCCAGCATTTT.

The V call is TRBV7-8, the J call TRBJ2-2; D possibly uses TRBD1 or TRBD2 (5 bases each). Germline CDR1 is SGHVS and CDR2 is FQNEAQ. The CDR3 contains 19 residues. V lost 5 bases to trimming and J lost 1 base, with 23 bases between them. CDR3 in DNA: TGTGCCAGCAGCCTGGGGCCCCGGGGCCTAGCCGGGAACACCGGGGAGCTGTTTTTT. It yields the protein CASSLGPRGLAGNTGELFF.

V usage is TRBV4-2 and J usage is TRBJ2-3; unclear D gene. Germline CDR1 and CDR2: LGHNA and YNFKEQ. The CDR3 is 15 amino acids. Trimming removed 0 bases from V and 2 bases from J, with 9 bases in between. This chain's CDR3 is CASSQDLVPTDTQYF. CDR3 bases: TGTGCCAGCAGCCAAGATTTAGTCCCCACAGATACGCAGTATTTT.

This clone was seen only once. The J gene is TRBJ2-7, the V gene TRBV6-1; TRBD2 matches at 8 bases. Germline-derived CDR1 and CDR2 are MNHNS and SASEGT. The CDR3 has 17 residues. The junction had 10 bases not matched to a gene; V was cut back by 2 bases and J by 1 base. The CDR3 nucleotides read TGTGCCAGCAGTGAAACGGTTGGTAGCGGGACGTCCTACGAGCAGTACTTC. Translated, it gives CASSETVGSGTSYEQYF.

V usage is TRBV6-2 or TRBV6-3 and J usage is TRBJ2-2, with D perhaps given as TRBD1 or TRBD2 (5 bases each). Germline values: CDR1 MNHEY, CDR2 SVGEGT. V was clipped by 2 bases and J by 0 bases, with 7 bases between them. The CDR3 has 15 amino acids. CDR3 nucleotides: TGTGCCAGCAGTTACGAGGGGACGAACACCGGGGAGCTGTTTTTT. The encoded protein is CASSYEGTNTGELFF.

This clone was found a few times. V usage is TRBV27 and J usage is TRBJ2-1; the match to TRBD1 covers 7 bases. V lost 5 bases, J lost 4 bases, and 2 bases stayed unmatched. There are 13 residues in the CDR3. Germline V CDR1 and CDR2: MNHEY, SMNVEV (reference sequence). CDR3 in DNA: TGTGCCAGCAGTGGGACAGAGTACAATGAGCAGTTCTTC. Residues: CASSGTEYNEQFF.

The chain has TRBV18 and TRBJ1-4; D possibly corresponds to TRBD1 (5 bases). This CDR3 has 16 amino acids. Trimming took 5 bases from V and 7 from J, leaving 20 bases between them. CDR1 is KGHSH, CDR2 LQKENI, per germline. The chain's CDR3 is CASSSNRQGAGEKLFF. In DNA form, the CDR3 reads TGTGCCAGCTCATCGAATAGGCAAGGGGCAGGTGAAAAACTGTTTTTT. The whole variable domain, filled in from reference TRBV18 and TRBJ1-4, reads NAGVMQNPRHLVRRRGQEARLRCSPMKGHSHVYWYRQLPEEGLKFMVYLQKENIIDESGMPKERFSAEFPKEGPSILRIQQVVRGDSAAYFCASSSNRQGAGEKLFFGSGTQLSVL.

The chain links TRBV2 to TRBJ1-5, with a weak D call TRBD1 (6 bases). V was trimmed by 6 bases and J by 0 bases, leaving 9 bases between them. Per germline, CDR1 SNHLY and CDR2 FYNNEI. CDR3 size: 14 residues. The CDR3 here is CASRTDSSNQPQHF. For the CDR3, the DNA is TGTGCCAGCAGAACGGACAGTAGCAATCAGCCCCAGCATTTT.

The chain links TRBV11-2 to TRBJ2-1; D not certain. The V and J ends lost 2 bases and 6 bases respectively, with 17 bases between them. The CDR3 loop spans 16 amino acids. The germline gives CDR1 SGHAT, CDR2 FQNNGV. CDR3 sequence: CASSLKNVGLGNEQFF. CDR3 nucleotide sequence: TGTGCCAGCAGCTTAAAGAATGTAGGGCTTGGCAATGAGCAGTTCTTC.

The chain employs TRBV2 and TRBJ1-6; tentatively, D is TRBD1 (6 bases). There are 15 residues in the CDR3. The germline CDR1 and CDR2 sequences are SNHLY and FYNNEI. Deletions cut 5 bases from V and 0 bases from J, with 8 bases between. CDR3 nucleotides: TGTGCCAGCAGTATGGACAGCTCCTATAATTCACCCCTCCACTTT. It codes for CASSMDSSYNSPLHF. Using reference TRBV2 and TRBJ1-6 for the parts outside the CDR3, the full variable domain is EPEVTQTPSHQVTQMGQEVILRCVPISNHLYFYWYRQILGQKVEFLVSFYNNEISEKSEIFDDQFSVERPDGSNFTLKIRSTKLEDSAMYFCASSMDSSYNSPLHFGNGTRLTVT.

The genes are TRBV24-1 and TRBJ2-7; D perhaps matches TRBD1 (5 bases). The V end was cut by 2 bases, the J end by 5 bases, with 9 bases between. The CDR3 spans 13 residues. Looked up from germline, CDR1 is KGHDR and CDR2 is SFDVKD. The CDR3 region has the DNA TGTGCCACCAGTGATTGGCAGGGCGACGAGCAGTACTTC. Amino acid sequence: CATSDWQGDEQYF.

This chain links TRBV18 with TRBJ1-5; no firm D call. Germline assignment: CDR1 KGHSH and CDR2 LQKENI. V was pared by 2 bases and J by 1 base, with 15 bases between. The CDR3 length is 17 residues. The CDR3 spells CASSPETVRLSNQPQHF. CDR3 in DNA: TGTGCCAGCTCACCAGAGACGGTCAGGTTGAGCAATCAGCCCCAGCATTTT.

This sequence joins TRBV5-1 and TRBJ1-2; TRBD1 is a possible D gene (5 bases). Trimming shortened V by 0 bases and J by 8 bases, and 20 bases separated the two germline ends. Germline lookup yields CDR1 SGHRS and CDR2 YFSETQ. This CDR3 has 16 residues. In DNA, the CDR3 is TGCGCCAGCAGCTTGGTTACCTGGGATCGGGGGAAGGGCTACACCTTC. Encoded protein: CASSLVTWDRGKGYTF.

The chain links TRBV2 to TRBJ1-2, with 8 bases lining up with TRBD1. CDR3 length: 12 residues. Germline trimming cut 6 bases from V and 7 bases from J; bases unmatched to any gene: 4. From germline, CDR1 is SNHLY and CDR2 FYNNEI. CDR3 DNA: TGTGCCAGCAGCGCAGACAGGGGTGGCTACACCTTC. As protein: CASSADRGGYTF. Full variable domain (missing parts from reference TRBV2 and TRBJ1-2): EPEVTQTPSHQVTQMGQEVILRCVPISNHLYFYWYRQILGQKVEFLVSFYNNEISEKSEIFDDQFSVERPDGSNFTLKIRSTKLEDSAMYFCASSADRGGYTFGSGTRLTVV.